The next 3 T cell receptor beta chains were all read from a single sample in a study of T-cell reconstitution after alpha-beta-depleted transplantation in children. Unique molecular identifiers were used to barcode this TCRbeta library. A single record per CDR3 protein comes from TCRdb applying MiXCR to the PCR reads. The table has roughly 500,000 distinct CDR3 sequences, less than 35% seen once. Material: PBMCs from the stem cell graft donor, obtained from the stem cell graft. These receptors were taken from a human donor who donated a stem cell graft to a child with aplastic anemia.

This chain connects TRBV20-1 to TRBJ2-1; 8 nucleotides line up with TRBD1. Germline V gives CDR1 DFQATT, CDR2 SNEGSKA (reference sequence). This CDR3 contains 15 residues. J gave up 4 bases and V 0 bases, and 5 bases lay outside the gene matches. The DNA for the CDR3 is TGCAGTGCTAGAGATCCCAGGGGGCGATACAATGAGCAGTTCTTC. This codes for CSARDPRGRYNEQFF.

The chain employs TRBV12-2 and TRBJ2-7; no check of the table's D call, TRBD2, against the DNA was made. TRBV12-2 is an annotated pseudogene. The CDR3 totals 17 residues. Written as DNA, the CDR3 is TGTGCAAGTCGCCCCATAAGGAGGGACAGGGCTTCTAGCGAGCAGTACTTC. Protein sequence: CASRPIRRDRASSEQYF.

This clonotype was detected only a few times. The chain has TRBV12-3 or TRBV12-4 and TRBJ2-4, with TRBD1 identical over 8 bases. V shed 6 bases, J shed 1 base, and the junction held 5 bases outside the gene matches. This CDR3 is 15 amino acids long. The CDR3 DNA follows: TGTGCCAGCAGACGACAGGGGATTGCCAAAAACATTCAGTACTTC. This sequence encodes CASRRQGIAKNIQYF.